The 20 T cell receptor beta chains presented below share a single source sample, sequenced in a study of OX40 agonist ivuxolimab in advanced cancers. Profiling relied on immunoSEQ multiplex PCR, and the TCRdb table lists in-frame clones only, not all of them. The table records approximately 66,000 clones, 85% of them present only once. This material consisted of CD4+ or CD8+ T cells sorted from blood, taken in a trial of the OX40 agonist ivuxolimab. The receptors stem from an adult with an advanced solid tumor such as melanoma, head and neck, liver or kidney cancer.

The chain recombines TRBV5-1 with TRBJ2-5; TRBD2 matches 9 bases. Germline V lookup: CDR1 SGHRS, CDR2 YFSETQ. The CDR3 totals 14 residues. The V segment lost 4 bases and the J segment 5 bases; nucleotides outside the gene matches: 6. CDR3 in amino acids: CASSPSGDGETQYF. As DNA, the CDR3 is TGCGCCAGCAGCCCTAGCGGGGACGGGGAGACCCAGTACTTC.

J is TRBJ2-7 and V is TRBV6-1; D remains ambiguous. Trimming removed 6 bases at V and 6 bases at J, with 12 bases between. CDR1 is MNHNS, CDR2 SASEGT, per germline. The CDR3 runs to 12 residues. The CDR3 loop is CASSVRWGEQYF. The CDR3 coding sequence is TGTGCCAGCAGCGTGAGGTGGGGCGAGCAGTACTTC.

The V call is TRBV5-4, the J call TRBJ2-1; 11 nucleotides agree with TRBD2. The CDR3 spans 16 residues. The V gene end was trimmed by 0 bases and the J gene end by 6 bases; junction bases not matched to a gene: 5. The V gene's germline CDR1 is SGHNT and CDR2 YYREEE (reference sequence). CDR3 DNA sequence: TGTGCCAGCAGCTTGGCCCTAGCGGGAGGCTTCAATGAGCAGTTCTTC. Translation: CASSLALAGGFNEQFF.

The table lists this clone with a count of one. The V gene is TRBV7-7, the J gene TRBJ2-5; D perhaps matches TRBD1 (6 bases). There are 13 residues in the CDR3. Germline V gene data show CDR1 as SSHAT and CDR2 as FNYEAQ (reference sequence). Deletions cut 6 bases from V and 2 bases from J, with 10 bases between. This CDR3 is CASSQDRQETQYF. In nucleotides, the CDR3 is TGTGCCAGCAGTCAGGACAGACAAGAGACCCAGTACTTC.

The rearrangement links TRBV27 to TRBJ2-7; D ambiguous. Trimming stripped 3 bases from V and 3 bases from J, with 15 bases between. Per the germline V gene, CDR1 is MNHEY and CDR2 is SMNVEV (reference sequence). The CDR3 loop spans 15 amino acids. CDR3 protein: CASSLGRKVHYEQYF. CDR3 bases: TGTGCCAGCAGTTTGGGTAGGAAGGTCCACTACGAGCAGTACTTC.

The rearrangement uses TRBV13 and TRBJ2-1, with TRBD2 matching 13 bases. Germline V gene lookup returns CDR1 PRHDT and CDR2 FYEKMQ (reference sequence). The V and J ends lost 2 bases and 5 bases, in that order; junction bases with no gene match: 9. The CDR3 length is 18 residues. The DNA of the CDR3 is TGTGCCAGCAGCTTACCCTCCTGGACTAGCGGGAGTAACAATGAGCAGTTCTTC. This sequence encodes CASSLPSWTSGSNNEQFF.

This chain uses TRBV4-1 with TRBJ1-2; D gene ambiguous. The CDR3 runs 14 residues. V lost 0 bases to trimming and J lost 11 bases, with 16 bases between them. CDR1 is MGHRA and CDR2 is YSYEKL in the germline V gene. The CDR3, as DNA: TGCGCCAGCAGCCAAGAACAACTCCCCAGATGGTACACCTTC. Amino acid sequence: CASSQEQLPRWYTF.

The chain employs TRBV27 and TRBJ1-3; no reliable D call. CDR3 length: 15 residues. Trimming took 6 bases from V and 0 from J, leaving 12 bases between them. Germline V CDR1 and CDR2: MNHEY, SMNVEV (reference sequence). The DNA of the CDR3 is TGTGCCAGCAGCCCAATCGGACTCTCTGGAAACACCATATATTTT. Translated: CASSPIGLSGNTIYF.

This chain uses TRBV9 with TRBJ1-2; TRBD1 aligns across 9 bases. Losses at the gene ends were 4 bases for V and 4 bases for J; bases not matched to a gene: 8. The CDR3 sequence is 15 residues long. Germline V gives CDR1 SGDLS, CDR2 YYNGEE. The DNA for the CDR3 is TGTGCCAGCAGCCCCCAACAGGGGGCTGGCTATGGCTACACCTTC. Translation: CASSPQQGAGYGYTF. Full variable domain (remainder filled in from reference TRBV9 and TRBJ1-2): DSGVTQTPKHLITATGQRVTLRCSPRSGDLSVYWYQQSLDQGLQFLIQYYNGEERAKGNILERFSAQQFPDLHSELNLSSLELGDSALYFCASSPQQGAGYGYTFGSGTRLTVV.

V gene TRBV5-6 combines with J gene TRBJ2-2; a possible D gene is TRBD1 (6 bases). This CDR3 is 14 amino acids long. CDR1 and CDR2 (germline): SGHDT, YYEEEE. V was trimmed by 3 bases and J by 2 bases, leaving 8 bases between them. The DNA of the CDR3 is TGTGCCAGCAGCTCGGACAGTAACACCGGGGAGCTGTTTTTT. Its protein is CASSSDSNTGELFF.

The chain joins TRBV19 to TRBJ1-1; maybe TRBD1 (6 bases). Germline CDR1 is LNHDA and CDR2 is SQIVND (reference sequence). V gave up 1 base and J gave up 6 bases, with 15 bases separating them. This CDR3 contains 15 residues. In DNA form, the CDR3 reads TGTGCCAGTAGTATAGGAGGAGGGGGGTTCGCTGAAGCTTTCTTT. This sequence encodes CASSIGGGGFAEAFF.

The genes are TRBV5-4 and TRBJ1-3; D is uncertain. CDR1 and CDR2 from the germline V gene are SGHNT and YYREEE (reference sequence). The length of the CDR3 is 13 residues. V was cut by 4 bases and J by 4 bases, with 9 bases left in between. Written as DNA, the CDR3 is TGTGCCAGCAGCCTAGATCGGGGAAACACCATATATTTT. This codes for CASSLDRGNTIYF. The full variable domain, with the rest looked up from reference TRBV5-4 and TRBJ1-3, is ETGVTQSPTHLIKTRGQQVTLRCSSQSGHNTVSWYQQALGQGPQFIFQYYREEENGRGNFPPRFSGLQFPNYSSELNVNALELDDSALYLCASSLDRGNTIYFGEGSWLTVV.

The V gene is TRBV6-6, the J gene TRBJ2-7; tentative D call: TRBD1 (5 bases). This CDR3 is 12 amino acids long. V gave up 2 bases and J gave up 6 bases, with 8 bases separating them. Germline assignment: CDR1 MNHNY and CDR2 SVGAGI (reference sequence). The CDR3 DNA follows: TGTGCCAGCAGTTACGATACAGGCGAGCAGTACTTC. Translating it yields CASSYDTGEQYF.

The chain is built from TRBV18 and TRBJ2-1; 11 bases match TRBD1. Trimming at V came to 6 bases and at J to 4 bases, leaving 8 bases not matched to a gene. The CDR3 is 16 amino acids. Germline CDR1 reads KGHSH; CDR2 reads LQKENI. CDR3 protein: CASSSTGTGGYNEQFF. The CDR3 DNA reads TGTGCCAGCTCGTCGACCGGGACAGGGGGTTACAATGAGCAGTTCTTC.

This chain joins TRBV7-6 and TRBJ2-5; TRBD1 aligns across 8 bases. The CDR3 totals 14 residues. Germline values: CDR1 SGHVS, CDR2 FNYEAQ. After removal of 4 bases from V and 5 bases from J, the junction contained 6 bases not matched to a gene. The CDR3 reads CASSSRTGIETQYF. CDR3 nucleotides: TGTGCCAGCAGCTCCCGGACAGGGATCGAGACCCAGTACTTC. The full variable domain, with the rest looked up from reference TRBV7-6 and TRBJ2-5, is GAGVSQSPRYKVTKRGQDVALRCDPISGHVSLYWYRQALGQGPEFLTYFNYEAQQDKSGLPNDRFSAERPEGSISTLTIQRTEQRDSAMYRCASSSRTGIETQYFGPGTRLLVL.

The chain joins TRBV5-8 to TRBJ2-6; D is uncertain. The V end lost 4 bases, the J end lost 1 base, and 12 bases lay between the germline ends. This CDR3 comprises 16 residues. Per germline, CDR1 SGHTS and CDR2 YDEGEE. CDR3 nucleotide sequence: TGTGCCAGCAGCCTCGCTTACTGGTCTGGGGCCAACGTCCTGACTTTC. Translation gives CASSLAYWSGANVLTF.

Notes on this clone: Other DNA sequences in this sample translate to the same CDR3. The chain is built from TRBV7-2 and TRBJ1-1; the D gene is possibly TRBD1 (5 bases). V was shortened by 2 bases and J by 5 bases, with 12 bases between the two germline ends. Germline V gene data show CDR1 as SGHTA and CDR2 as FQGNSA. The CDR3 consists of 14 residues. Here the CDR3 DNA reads TGTGCCAGCAGCTTAAGGAGGGGTATTACTGAAGCTTTCTTT. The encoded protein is CASSLRRGITEAFF.

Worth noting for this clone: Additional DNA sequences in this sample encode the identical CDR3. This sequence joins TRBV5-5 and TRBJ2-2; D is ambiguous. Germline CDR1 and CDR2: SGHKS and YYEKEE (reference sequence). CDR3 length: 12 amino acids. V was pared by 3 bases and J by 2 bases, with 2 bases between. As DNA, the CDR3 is TGTGCCAGCAGCTCTAACACCGGGGAGCTGTTTTTT. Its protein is CASSSNTGELFF.

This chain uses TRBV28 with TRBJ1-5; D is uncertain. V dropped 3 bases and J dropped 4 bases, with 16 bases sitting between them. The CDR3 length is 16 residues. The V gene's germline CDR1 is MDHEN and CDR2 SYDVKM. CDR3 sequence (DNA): TGTGCCAGCAGTTTCTCGCGCCGGGCGCAAAATCAGCCCCAGCATTTT. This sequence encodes CASSFSRRAQNQPQHF. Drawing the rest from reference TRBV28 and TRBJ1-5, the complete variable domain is DVKVTQSSRYLVKRTGEKVFLECVQDMDHENMFWYRQDPGLGLRLIYFSYDVKMKEKGDIPEGYSVSREKKERFSLILESASTNQTSMYLCASSFSRRAQNQPQHFGDGTRLSIL.

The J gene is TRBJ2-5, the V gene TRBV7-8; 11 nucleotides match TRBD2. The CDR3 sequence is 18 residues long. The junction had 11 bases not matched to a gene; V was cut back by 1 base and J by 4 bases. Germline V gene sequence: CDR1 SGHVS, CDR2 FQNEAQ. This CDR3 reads CASSLGGLSGGAGETQYF. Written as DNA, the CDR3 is TGTGCCAGCAGCTTAGGAGGGCTTAGCGGGGGGGCAGGAGAGACCCAGTACTTC.